The 11 T cell receptor beta chains below were found in one sample sequenced in a study of cytomegalovirus exposure and HLA in healthy donors. With 60 Vbeta and 13 Jbeta primers, the PCR was carried out. The data were produced by immunoSEQ multiplex PCR, yet TCRdb's version contains in-frame clones alone and is incomplete. The repertoire holds more than 50,000 clones, with 85% as singletons. Material for sequencing was PBMCs. These receptors all stem from a female donor in good health and CMV-seronegative.

V and J are TRBV19 and TRBJ2-2, with D maybe TRBD1 (5 bases). Germline V lookup: CDR1 LNHDA, CDR2 SQIVND (reference sequence). V was cut by 7 bases and J by 8 bases, with 20 bases left in between. The CDR3 runs to 15 residues. The CDR3 protein is CASIQGGIATGELFF. CDR3 DNA: TGTGCCAGTATCCAGGGCGGAATAGCAACTGGGGAGCTGTTTTTT.

The rearrangement links TRBV7-2 to TRBJ2-5; TRBD2 is a possible D gene (6 bases). The CDR3 has 16 amino acids. In germline, CDR1 is SGHTA, CDR2 FQGNSA. V dropped 1 base and J dropped 4 bases, with 16 bases sitting between them. The CDR3 coding sequence is TGTGCCAGCAGCTTAGGAAGGGGTGGGGGGACAGAGACCCAGTACTTC. Translated, it gives CASSLGRGGGTETQYF.

Note on this clone: An end of the junction differs from the germline gene, which may be a read error. The chain employs TRBV7-9 and TRBJ1-1; unclear D gene. The CDR3 runs 17 residues. The germline gives CDR1 SEHNR, CDR2 FQNEAQ (reference sequence). The CDR3 here is CSSSLVVNIGEGVEAFF. The CDR3 region has the DNA TGTTCCAGCAGCTTAGTAGTGAACATTGGAGAAGGTGTAGAAGCTTTCTTT.

This chain connects TRBV2 to TRBJ2-5; 8 bases are shared with TRBD2. Unmatched junction bases numbered 2, after V lost 6 bases and J lost 2 bases. The CDR3 consists of 13 residues. Germline CDR1 and CDR2: SNHLY and FYNNEI. CDR3 region: CASRERGQETQYF. The CDR3 DNA follows: TGTGCCAGCAGGGAGCGGGGGCAAGAGACCCAGTACTTC.

This chain connects TRBV11-1 to TRBJ2-2; 12 nucleotides line up with TRBD2. The CDR3 consists of 18 residues. The junction had 8 bases not matched to a gene; V was cut back by 2 bases and J by 4 bases. CDR1 and CDR2 from the germline V gene are SGHAT and FQDESV (reference sequence). The CDR3 nucleotides are TGTGCCAGCAGCTTACCCCTAGCGGGAGGGCCAAGCACCGGGGAGCTGTTTTTT. Protein sequence: CASSLPLAGGPSTGELFF.

This chain joins TRBV4-2 and TRBJ1-1; D call uncertain. Germline values: CDR1 LGHNA, CDR2 YNFKEQ. The CDR3 is made up of 13 amino acids. Trimming pared 8 bases from V and 3 bases from J, leaving 13 bases between. This CDR3 reads CASRPPQDTEAFF. The CDR3 DNA reads as TGTGCCAGCCGGCCCCCTCAGGACACTGAAGCTTTCTTT.

The J gene is TRBJ1-1, the V gene TRBV28, with 7 bases aligning to TRBD1. Germline V gene sequence: CDR1 MDHEN, CDR2 SYDVKM. The CDR3 loop spans 13 amino acids. The V segment lost 6 bases and the J segment 10 bases; nucleotides outside the gene matches: 11. CDR3 protein: CASSATGSAGAFF. The CDR3 DNA follows: TGTGCCAGCAGCGCGACAGGGTCAGCGGGAGCTTTCTTT. Full variable domain (rest looked up from reference TRBV28 and TRBJ1-1): DVKVTQSSRYLVKRTGEKVFLECVQDMDHENMFWYRQDPGLGLRLIYFSYDVKMKEKGDIPEGYSVSREKKERFSLILESASTNQTSMYLCASSATGSAGAFFGQGTRLTVV.

The chain is built from TRBV19 and TRBJ2-2; TRBD2 matches 14 bases. The germline V gene encodes CDR1 LNHDA and CDR2 SQIVND (reference sequence). The V gene end was trimmed by 4 bases and the J gene end by 6 bases; junction bases not matched to a gene: 13. The CDR3 is 19 amino acids. Written as DNA, the CDR3 is TGTGCCAGTAGTAAAGGACTAGCGGGGGGAATGGTAGTATCCGGGGAGCTGTTTTTT. Protein: CASSKGLAGGMVVSGELFF.

The chain uses TRBV7-9 and TRBJ2-1; TRBD2 might be the D (6 bases). V was clipped by 3 bases and J by 4 bases, with 16 bases between them. The CDR3 is 16 residues long. Germline lookup yields CDR1 SEHNR and CDR2 FQNEAQ (reference sequence). This CDR3 is CASSFWRDLGYNEQFF. The CDR3 bases are TGTGCCAGCAGCTTCTGGCGGGACTTGGGATACAATGAGCAGTTCTTC.

The V call is TRBV15, the J call TRBJ2-6; possibly TRBD1 for D (6 bases). Germline V gene data show CDR1 as LNHNV and CDR2 as YYDKDF (reference sequence). The CDR3 is 18 residues long. Trimming shortened V by 5 bases and J by 0 bases, and 17 bases separated the two germline ends. The CDR3 DNA sequence: TGTGCCACCAGCTCCCGGACAGAATTCGGCTCTGGGGCCAACGTCCTGACTTTC. As protein: CATSSRTEFGSGANVLTF.

The chain uses TRBV9 and TRBJ2-3; 9 positions match TRBD1. Germline V gene data show CDR1 as SGDLS and CDR2 as YYNGEE. V was pared by 4 bases and J by 3 bases, with 9 bases of the junction left unmatched. There are 16 residues in the CDR3. The CDR3 protein is CASSRRAGTGTDTQYF. The DNA of the CDR3 is TGTGCCAGCAGCCGTAGGGCCGGGACAGGGACAGATACGCAGTATTTT.